These 24 T cell receptor beta chains share one sample of origin, sequenced in a study of control samples from healthy donors and cancer patients. Clones were read by immunoSEQ multiplex PCR, and TCRdb kept only the in-frame ones, dropping some. The sample has about 130,000 clones, approximately 90% seen once. Sequencing was done on a sample of blood. All receptors come from a man aged 18 to 29 in good health.

The chain recombines TRBV4-1 with TRBJ2-4; 7 nucleotides agree with TRBD1. The V and J ends lost 0 bases and 6 bases, in that order; junction bases with no gene match: 5. CDR1 and CDR2 from the germline V gene are MGHRA and YSYEKL. The CDR3 covers 15 residues. CDR3 bases: TGCGCCAGCAGCCAAGAGGGGGACAGAGTAAACATTCAGTACTTC. Its translation is CASSQEGDRVNIQYF.

In DNA form, the CDR3 reads TGTGCCAGCACCCCGCGGGGCCTAAATCAGCCCCAGCATTTT. It codes for CASTPRGLNQPQHF. This chain joins TRBV6-2 or TRBV6-3 and TRBJ1-5, with D maybe TRBD1 (5 bases). V was trimmed by 7 bases and J by 4 bases, leaving 14 bases between them. The CDR3 has 14 residues. Germline V CDR1 and CDR2: MNHEY, SVGEGT.

V gene TRBV10-2 combines with J gene TRBJ2-7; D remains ambiguous. CDR1 and CDR2 (germline): WSHSY, SAAADI. The CDR3 totals 13 residues. V lost 3 bases to trimming and J lost 1 base, with 7 bases between them. The CDR3 bases are TGCGCCAGCAGTGAATCGAGATCCTACGAGCAGTACTTC. It specifies CASSESRSYEQYF.

This chain joins TRBV7-9 and TRBJ1-1; D is uncertain. Trimming cost V 5 bases and J 1 base, with 17 bases left between them. The CDR3 spans 16 residues. Looked up from germline, CDR1 is SEHNR and CDR2 is FQNEAQ (reference sequence). CDR3 region: CASSPGPLGRNTEAFF. The DNA for the CDR3 is TGTGCCAGCAGCCCCGGGCCCCTCGGCAGGAACACTGAAGCTTTCTTT.

This clone was seen just once. Within the sample, other DNA sequences also encode this same CDR3. CDR3 protein: CASSDVSGNTIYF. The CDR3 bases are TGTGCCAGCAGTGACGTTTCTGGAAACACCATATATTTT. The chain combines TRBV6-1 with TRBJ1-3; no clear D gene. V shed 3 bases and J shed 1 base, with 4 bases lying between them. CDR1 and CDR2 (germline): MNHNS, SASEGT. The CDR3 is made up of 13 amino acids.

The chain links TRBV6-6 to TRBJ2-7, with 7 bases aligning to TRBD1. The CDR3 totals 13 residues. V shed 6 bases, J shed 5 bases, and the junction held 7 bases outside the gene matches. Germline V gene lookup returns CDR1 MNHNY and CDR2 SVGAGI (reference sequence). In DNA form, the CDR3 reads TGTGCCAGCAGCCGACAGGGCCCCCACGAGCAGTACTTC. Its protein is CASSRQGPHEQYF.

Details on this clone: This sample includes further DNA sequences coding for the same CDR3. The chain employs TRBV5-1 and TRBJ1-5; D not certain. Trimming left V 0 bases short and J 2 bases short, with 6 bases between. CDR3 length: 14 residues. Germline V lookup: CDR1 SGHRS, CDR2 YFSETQ. CDR3 region: CASSLDGGNQPQHF. CDR3 sequence (DNA): TGCGCCAGCAGCTTGGACGGTGGCAATCAGCCCCAGCATTTT.

The V and J genes are TRBV3-1 (or the pseudogene TRBV3-2) and TRBJ2-7, with 10 bases aligning to TRBD2. The CDR3 covers 16 residues. CDR1 and CDR2 (germline): LGHDT, YNNKEL (reference sequence). The junction had 7 bases not matched to a gene; V was cut back by 0 bases and J by 5 bases. The CDR3 sequence is CASSQDLLAGVDEQYF. CDR3 bases: TGTGCCAGCAGCCAAGATTTGCTAGCGGGGGTCGACGAGCAGTACTTC.

This chain joins TRBV5-3 and TRBJ2-7; D might be TRBD1 (5 bases). TRBV5-3 is treated as an ORF (open reading frame) with a function not yet certain. This CDR3 has 13 residues. Trimming removed 4 bases from V and 3 bases from J, with 11 bases in between. The CDR3 reads CARSPLQDYEQYF. The CDR3 DNA is TGTGCCAGAAGCCCACTACAGGACTACGAGCAGTACTTC.

J is TRBJ1-2 and V is TRBV6-5; TRBD1 is a possible D gene (5 bases). Germline CDR1 reads MNHEY; CDR2 reads SVGAGI. V dropped 0 bases and J dropped 0 bases, with 11 bases sitting between them. The CDR3 has 16 amino acids. The CDR3 protein is CASSYSMTAPNYGYTF. For the CDR3, the DNA is TGTGCCAGCAGTTACTCGATGACAGCCCCTAACTATGGCTACACCTTC.

The rearrangement joins TRBV7-9 to TRBJ1-3; D is unresolved. V lost 4 bases and J lost 0, with 10 bases in between. The CDR3 loop spans 15 amino acids. Germline V gives CDR1 SEHNR, CDR2 FQNEAQ (reference sequence). The CDR3 DNA reads TGTGCCAGCAGCTCAACCAGGAGCTCTGGAAACACCATATATTTT. This codes for CASSSTRSSGNTIYF.

The V gene is TRBV6-2 or TRBV6-3, the J gene TRBJ1-1; no clear D gene. From germline, CDR1 is MNHEY and CDR2 SVGEGT. Trimming stripped 5 bases from V and 1 base from J, with 11 bases between. The length of the CDR3 is 14 residues. CDR3 DNA: TGTGCCAGCAGTCACAAGGGCAGGAACACTGAAGCTTTCTTT. Its translation: CASSHKGRNTEAFF.

This chain links TRBV12-3 or TRBV12-4 with TRBJ1-4; D is unclear. This CDR3 has 12 residues. V lost 10 bases, J lost 7 bases, and 13 bases lay in between. This chain's CDR3 is CAISEPGEKLFF. The CDR3, as DNA: TGTGCCATTTCAGAACCGGGTGAAAAACTGTTTTTT.

The V call is TRBV5-1, the J call TRBJ1-6, with D unresolved. Germline V gives CDR1 SGHRS, CDR2 YFSETQ. V lost 0 bases and J lost 7, with 5 bases in between. The CDR3 runs 13 residues. The DNA for the CDR3 is TGCGCCAGCAGCTTGGCAAGGAATTCACCCCTCCACTTT. Protein product: CASSLARNSPLHF.

The chain couples TRBV27 to TRBJ1-2; D gene unclear. Trimming pared 2 bases from V and 0 bases from J, leaving 7 bases between. The CDR3 spans 14 residues. Per germline, CDR1 MNHEY and CDR2 SMNVEV (reference sequence). CDR3 region: CASSLKGANYGYTF. The DNA for the CDR3 is TGTGCCAGCAGTTTAAAGGGCGCTAACTATGGCTACACCTTC.

This chain connects TRBV24-1 to TRBJ1-4; D is undetermined. Trimming removed 6 bases from V and 2 bases from J, with 15 bases in between. The CDR3 covers 16 residues. Germline V lookup: CDR1 KGHDR, CDR2 SFDVKD. CDR3 loop: CATSLVIASTNEKLFF. Written as DNA, the CDR3 is TGTGCCACCAGTCTCGTAATTGCGTCCACTAATGAAAAACTGTTTTTT.

The genes are TRBV10-3 and TRBJ1-4, with D perhaps matching TRBD1 (5 bases). Deletions cut 3 bases from V and 5 bases from J, with 13 bases between. CDR3 length equals 15 residues. CDR1 ENHRY and CDR2 SYGVKD come from the germline V gene. The CDR3: CAISEGTAYNEKLFF. In DNA, the CDR3 is TGTGCCATCAGTGAAGGGACGGCCTACAATGAAAAACTGTTTTTT.

The chain employs TRBV5-1 and TRBJ1-2; TRBD1 might be the D (5 bases). V lost 3 bases to trimming and J lost 4 bases, with 13 bases between them. CDR1 is SGHRS, CDR2 YFSETQ, per germline. The CDR3 covers 14 residues. The CDR3 DNA reads as TGCGCCAGCAGCTCCGGGGCCGACCTCTATGGCTACACCTTC. Protein: CASSSGADLYGYTF. The full variable domain, completed using reference TRBV5-1 and TRBJ1-2, is KAGVTQTPRYLIKTRGQQVTLSCSPISGHRSVSWYQQTPGQGLQFLFEYFSETQRNKGNFPGRFSGRQFSNSRSEMNVSTLELGDSALYLCASSSGADLYGYTFGSGTRLTVV.

The chain combines TRBV2 with TRBJ1-1, with D hard to call. This CDR3 has 12 residues. Trimming removed 5 bases from V and 11 bases from J, with 15 bases in between. Germline lookup yields CDR1 SNHLY and CDR2 FYNNEI. CDR3 coding DNA: TGTGCCAGCAGTCACGTCTCCCTCTTGGCTTTCTTT. Translated, it gives CASSHVSLLAFF.

A note on this clone: At one end, the junction sequence differs from germline, possibly due to a read error. V is TRBV2 and J is TRBJ1-2; D call uncertain. Germline lookup yields CDR1 SNHLY and CDR2 FYNNEI. The CDR3 has 10 amino acids. Here the CDR3 reads CASSVSRGCW. The CDR3 DNA sequence: TGTGCCAGCAGTGTGTCGAGAGGGTGTTGG.

The rearrangement uses TRBV14 and TRBJ1-3, with D tentatively TRBD1 (6 bases). The CDR3 is 16 residues long. The germline CDR1 and CDR2 sequences are SGHDN and FVKESK. V shed 1 base and J shed 0 bases, with 10 bases lying between them. CDR3 region: CASSQGTVSSGNTIYF. CDR3 bases: TGTGCCAGCAGCCAAGGGACAGTTAGCTCTGGAAACACCATATATTTT. The entire variable domain, with the rest obtained from reference TRBV14 and TRBJ1-3, is as follows: EAGVTQFPSHSVIEKGQTVTLRCDPISGHDNLYWYRRVMGKEIKFLLHFVKESKQDESGMPNNRFLAERTGGTYSTLKVQPAELEDSGVYFCASSQGTVSSGNTIYFGEGSWLTVV.

The chain uses TRBV10-2 and TRBJ1-1; D is possibly TRBD1 (6 bases). Germline CDR1 is WSHSY and CDR2 is SAAADI. Trimming shortened V by 9 bases and J by 7 bases, and 12 bases separated the two germline ends. CDR3 length equals 11 residues. The CDR3 nucleotides are TGCGCCAGTGGTGGAGGGGGTGAAGCTTTCTTT. It translates to CASGGGGEAFF.

This rearrangement joins TRBV30 to TRBJ2-7; D gene uncertain. Between the trimmed V and J ends, which lost 0 bases and 5 bases, there was a span of 17 bases. Germline CDR1 reads GTSNPN; CDR2 reads SVGIG (reference sequence). This CDR3 is built from 15 residues. The CDR3, as DNA: TGTGCCTGGAGTGTACAATCGGGCCAGAGTCACGAGCAGTACTTC. Translating gives CAWSVQSGQSHEQYF.

The chain is built from TRBV30 and TRBJ1-5; D possibly corresponds to TRBD1 (5 bases). CDR3 length: 16 amino acids. The germline V gene has CDR1 GTSNPN and CDR2 SVGIG (reference sequence). V was shortened by 0 bases and J by 2 bases, with 14 bases between the two germline ends. CDR3: CAWSVLRGAGNQPQHF. As DNA, the CDR3 is TGTGCCTGGAGTGTACTGAGGGGCGCAGGCAATCAGCCCCAGCATTTT.